The T cell receptor (beta chain) under discussion was sequenced for a study of Graves' ophthalmopathy and Graves' hyperthyroidism. Among the exclusions were patients with other autoimmune diseases, uncontrolled infections, pregnancy or lactation. For repertoire sequencing, the TCR beta CDR3 regions were amplified from RNA transcripts. The authors performed first-round RT-PCR with HTBI primers and then a second-round multiplex PCR. MiXCR, applied by TCRdb to the multiplex PCR reads, yields one record per CDR3 protein. The sample yields more than 300,000 distinct CDR3 sequences, approximately 18% seen once. Findings and limits, study-wide: Also, most clonotypes expanded in the thyroid above 0.001 frequency appeared in blood.

With 5 bases clipped from V and 2 bases from J, the junction kept 5 bases outside the gene matches. The germline V gene encodes CDR1 KGHDR and CDR2 SFDVKD. The CDR3 totals 15 residues. Points on this clonotype: Antigen specificity is unknown.

The sequence came from an adult woman with stable Graves' hyperthyroidism. Sequences were obtained from peripheral blood. The chain recombines TRBV24-1 with TRBJ2-7, with 10 nucleotides matching TRBD1. CDR3: CATSGSGTGAYEQYF. The CDR3 coding sequence is TGTGCCACCAGTGGATCCGGGACAGGGGCCTACGAGCAGTACTTC.